This entry lists 8 T cell receptor beta chains sequenced from one sample in a study of CD4 T cells in relation to SARS-CoV-2 and coronaviruses. Their specific antigens are unknown. Sequencing used immunoSEQ multiplex PCR; TCRdb keeps in-frame clones, though not all of them. The data hold over 15,000 clones, with roughly 82% observed a single time. Unexposed donor CD4+ T cells date from about 2011-2018, before the COVID-19 pandemic. Isolation of CD4+ T cells took place after around 11 days in culture. Sample: CD4+ T cells from PBMCs, cultured in vitro. These receptors came from a human donor in good health.

This chain's CDR3 is CASSWKGREETQYF. The CDR3, as DNA: TGTGCCAGCAGCTGGAAGGGGCGAGAAGAGACCCAGTACTTC. The chain joins TRBV7-2 to TRBJ2-5, with a possible D match to TRBD1 (5 bases). The CDR3 is 14 amino acids. The germline gives CDR1 SGHTA, CDR2 FQGNSA. V was cut by 4 bases and J by 3 bases, with 12 bases left in between. Combining the CDR3 with reference TRBV7-2 and TRBJ2-5 gives the whole variable domain GAGVSQSPSNKVTEKGKDVELRCDPISGHTALYWYRQSLGQGLEFLIYFQGNSAPDKSGLPSDRFSAERTGGSVSTLTIQRTQQEDSAVYLCASSWKGREETQYFGPGTRLLVL.

J is TRBJ1-5 and V is TRBV20-1, with 7 bases fitting TRBD1. This CDR3 has 13 amino acids. J lost 6 bases, V lost 3 bases, and 5 bases had no gene match. Germline lookup yields CDR1 DFQATT and CDR2 SNEGSKA (reference sequence). The DNA for the CDR3 is TGCAGTGCTAGTATTACAGGGGTTCAGCCCCAGCATTTT. Amino acids: CSASITGVQPQHF.

The V call is TRBV30, the J call TRBJ2-5, with no clear D. The V gene lost 0 bases and the J gene lost 5 bases, with 4 bases spanning the gap. Germline CDR1 reads GTSNPN; CDR2 reads SVGIG (reference sequence). CDR3 length: 11 residues. The CDR3, as DNA: TGTGCCTGGAGTGTCTCGGAGACCCAGTACTTC. Amino acid sequence: CAWSVSETQYF.

V gene TRBV10-3 combines with J gene TRBJ2-2, with a weak D call TRBD1 (5 bases). The germline gives CDR1 ENHRY, CDR2 SYGVKD. The ends were cut back, 0 bases at V and 13 bases at J, with 24 bases in the middle. The CDR3 is made up of 17 amino acids. CDR3 DNA sequence: TGTGCCATCAGTGAGTCGACTCGATGGGCCAGGAGAAGGGGGCTGTTTTTT. Translation gives CAISESTRWARRRGLFF.

The V and J genes are TRBV5-1 and TRBJ2-2, with 13 bases that match TRBD2. Germline V lookup: CDR1 SGHRS, CDR2 YFSETQ. The trim removed 5 bases at V and 3 bases at J, leaving 7 bases unmatched. The CDR3 totals 17 residues. DNA of the CDR3: TGCGCCAGCAGGCGGACTAGCGGGAGTCGGTACACCGGGGAGCTGTTTTTT. Its translation: CASRRTSGSRYTGELFF.

The chain recombines TRBV10-3 with TRBJ1-4; no reliable D call. Trimming shortened V by 3 bases and J by 5 bases, and 7 bases separated the two germline ends. There are 13 residues in the CDR3. CDR1 and CDR2 (germline): ENHRY, SYGVKD. CDR3 in DNA: TGTGCCATCAGTGAAGTACAAAATGAAAAACTGTTTTTT. This codes for CAISEVQNEKLFF.

The rearrangement uses TRBV19 and TRBJ2-3; 9 bases fit TRBD2. This CDR3 has 17 amino acids. Germline V CDR1 and CDR2: LNHDA, SQIVND (reference sequence). The J segment lost 5 bases and the V segment lost 0 bases, leaving 9 bases of the junction unmatched. CDR3 sequence (DNA): TGTGCCAGTAGTATAGAGGCCCCGGCTAGCGGGGTAGATACGCAGTATTTT. Translating it yields CASSIEAPASGVDTQYF.

In DNA, the CDR3 is TGTGCCAGCAGCTTAGCGTCCGGTCAGCCCCAGCATTTT. Translating it yields CASSLASGQPQHF. The chain links TRBV7-8 to TRBJ1-5; D is uncertain. Deletions cut 0 bases from V and 6 bases from J, with 6 bases between. Germline CDR1 reads SGHVS; CDR2 reads FQNEAQ. The CDR3 loop spans 13 amino acids. Filled out from reference TRBV7-8 and TRBJ1-5, the complete variable domain reads GAGVSQSPRYKVAKRGQDVALRCDPISGHVSLFWYQQALGQGPEFLTYFQNEAQLDKSGLPSDRFFAERPEGSVSTLKIQRTQQEDSAVYLCASSLASGQPQHFGDGTRLSIL.